What follows are 14 T cell receptor beta chains derived from one specimen sequenced in a study of blood T cell repertoires in COVID-19. Using immunoSEQ multiplex PCR, the repertoire was profiled, and TCRdb retains in-frame clones only, with some absent. Here the sample spans some 200,000 clones, roughly 88% being singletons. Source material: peripheral blood. Every receptor here comes from a woman aged 40-49 years who had recovered from COVID-19.

The chain is built from TRBV29-1 and TRBJ1-2, with a possible D match to TRBD1 (5 bases). V dropped 4 bases and J dropped 12 bases, with 15 bases sitting between them. Per the germline V gene, CDR1 is SQVTM and CDR2 is ANQGSEA. The CDR3 contains 11 residues. Here the CDR3 reads CSVVPPDSNTF. The CDR3 coding sequence is TGCAGCGTTGTCCCCCCTGACAGTAACACCTTC.

The chain has TRBV12-5 and TRBJ1-1, with a weak D call TRBD1 (5 bases). The CDR3 consists of 14 residues. CDR1 is LGHNT, CDR2 FRNRAP, per germline. V was shortened by 4 bases and J by 3 bases, with 12 bases between the two germline ends. The CDR3 DNA follows: TGTGCTAGTGGTTCTCGGGACTGGGACACTGAAGCTTTCTTT. As protein: CASGSRDWDTEAFF.

The chain links TRBV18 to TRBJ2-7, with TRBD2 as a possible D gene (6 bases). Germline loops: CDR1 KGHSH, CDR2 LQKENI. Trimming shortened V by 4 bases and J by 3 bases, and 10 bases separated the two germline ends. CDR3 size: 13 residues. Written as DNA, the CDR3 is TGTGCCAGCTCACGGGGGGTCCACTACGAGCAGTACTTC. Amino acid sequence: CASSRGVHYEQYF.

The chain carries TRBV5-8 and TRBJ1-2; a weak D match, TRBD1 (6 bases). The V and J ends lost 4 bases and 4 bases respectively, with 8 bases between them. From germline, CDR1 is SGHTS and CDR2 YDEGEE. The CDR3 is 12 residues long. CDR3 sequence (DNA): TGTGCCAGCAGCCTGACAGGCTATGGCTACACCTTC. Translated, it gives CASSLTGYGYTF.

This clone was seen a single time. The rearrangement uses TRBV7-6 and TRBJ2-1; 11 bases are a match to TRBD2. The CDR3 sequence is 16 residues long. The junction had 2 bases not matched to a gene; V was cut back by 0 bases and J by 4 bases. Germline V gene data show CDR1 as SGHVS and CDR2 as FNYEAQ. CDR3 sequence reads: CASSLASSGGYNEQFF. The CDR3 bases are TGTGCCAGCAGCTTAGCGTCTAGCGGGGGGTACAATGAGCAGTTCTTC.

The chain employs TRBV5-1 and TRBJ1-2; 10 bases fit TRBD1. J lost 7 bases, V lost 5 bases, and 5 bases had no gene match. The CDR3 is made up of 13 amino acids. Germline CDR1 reads SGHRS; CDR2 reads YFSETQ. CDR3: CASSFRDRGGYTF. The CDR3 nucleotides read TGCGCCAGCAGTTTCAGGGACAGGGGTGGCTACACCTTC.

There are a few counts of this clone. This sequence joins TRBV9 and TRBJ1-2; a possible D gene is TRBD1 (6 bases). The V end was cut by 4 bases, the J end by 1 base, with 11 bases between. The CDR3 is 14 residues long. Germline V gene sequence: CDR1 SGDLS, CDR2 YYNGEE. The CDR3 is CASSKWTVNYGYTF. CDR3 DNA: TGTGCCAGCAGCAAGTGGACAGTTAACTATGGCTACACCTTC.

V gene TRBV3-1 (or the pseudogene TRBV3-2) combines with J gene TRBJ1-1; weak D call: TRBD1 (5 bases). The germline gives CDR1 LGHDT, CDR2 YNNKEL (reference sequence). Trimming left V 1 base short and J 7 bases short, with 10 bases between. CDR3 length: 13 amino acids. This CDR3 is CASSQVGLIEAFF. In DNA, the CDR3 is TGTGCCAGCAGCCAAGTGGGGCTAATTGAAGCTTTCTTT.

V gene TRBV5-6 combines with J gene TRBJ1-6; tentatively, D is TRBD1 (5 bases). The V gene's germline CDR1 is SGHDT and CDR2 YYEEEE. The CDR3 is 14 residues long. V dropped 4 bases and J dropped 9 bases, with 14 bases sitting between them. The CDR3 sequence: CASSRDSTASPLHF. CDR3 in DNA: TGTGCCAGCAGCCGGGACTCGACAGCTTCACCCCTCCACTTT.

The V and J genes are TRBV5-4 and TRBJ2-5; TRBD1 matches at 7 bases. CDR3 length: 15 amino acids. Germline CDR1 SGHNT, CDR2 YYREEE (reference sequence). Trimming removed 3 bases from V and 4 bases from J; junction bases left unmatched: 9. This CDR3 is CASSWTGLHGETQYF. In nucleotides, the CDR3 is TGTGCCAGCAGCTGGACAGGTCTTCACGGAGAGACCCAGTACTTC. Full variable domain (outside the CDR3, taken from reference TRBV5-4 and TRBJ2-5): ETGVTQSPTHLIKTRGQQVTLRCSSQSGHNTVSWYQQALGQGPQFIFQYYREEENGRGNFPPRFSGLQFPNYSSELNVNALELDDSALYLCASSWTGLHGETQYFGPGTRLLVL.

The chain is built from TRBV3-1 (or the pseudogene TRBV3-2) and TRBJ1-2, with a weak D call TRBD1 (5 bases). In germline, CDR1 is LGHDT, CDR2 YNNKEL (reference sequence). The length of the CDR3 is 14 residues. Deletions cut 1 base from V and 4 bases from J, with 10 bases between. The CDR3 reads CASSQAAGIYGYTF. The CDR3 DNA reads as TGTGCCAGCAGCCAAGCAGCAGGGATCTATGGCTACACCTTC.

The gene calls are TRBV2 and TRBJ1-6; 8 positions agree with TRBD1. CDR1 SNHLY and CDR2 FYNNEI come from the germline V gene. V trimming: 8 bases; J trimming: 5 bases; junction bases outside the gene matches: 2. The CDR3 runs to 13 residues. The CDR3 region is CASSGQDNSPLHF. As DNA, the CDR3 is TGTGCCAGCTCGGGACAGGATAATTCACCCCTCCACTTT.

This chain connects TRBV14 to TRBJ1-2; D is undetermined. With 1 base removed from V and 4 bases from J, the gap between germline ends came to 7 bases. There are 13 residues in the CDR3. In germline, CDR1 is SGHDN, CDR2 FVKESK. The CDR3 DNA reads as TGTGCCAGCAGCCAAGCGGGTACCTATGGCTACACCTTC. The encoded protein is CASSQAGTYGYTF.

V gene TRBV11-2 combines with J gene TRBJ1-1; the match to TRBD1 covers 7 bases. The CDR3 length is 16 residues. The trim removed 5 bases at V and 4 bases at J, leaving 13 bases unmatched. Germline V CDR1 and CDR2: SGHAT, FQNNGV. The CDR3 here is CASSPGTAPASTEAFF. The CDR3 coding sequence is TGTGCCAGCAGCCCAGGGACAGCCCCTGCGAGCACTGAAGCTTTCTTT.